These 12 T cell receptor beta chains share one sample of origin, sequenced in a study of neurological immune-mediated disorders. One entry per CDR3 protein results from TCRdb running MiXCR on the 5' RACE reads. The sample includes about 82,000 distinct CDR3 sequences, 2.5% to 3% of them seen just once. The sequenced sample was PBMCs. These TCRs come from a woman aged 25 to 39 with multiple sclerosis.

This clonotype was seen ten or more times. This rearrangement joins TRBV20-1 to TRBJ2-1; TRBD2 is a possible D gene (6 bases). V lost 3 bases and J lost 5, with 14 bases in between. Looked up from germline, CDR1 is DFQATT and CDR2 is SNEGSKA (reference sequence). The CDR3 has 14 amino acids. CDR3 nucleotides: TGCAGTGCTAGTAGACTAGGTTATGACAATGAGCAGTTCTTC. This gives the protein CSASRLGYDNEQFF.

This clonotype was picked up many times. The chain combines TRBV12-3 or TRBV12-4 with TRBJ1-1; perhaps TRBD1 as D (5 bases). The CDR3 has 14 amino acids. With 6 bases removed from V and 5 bases from J, the gap between germline ends came to 16 bases. In DNA form, the CDR3 reads TGTGCCAGCAGAACCGGGGACTTCTATACTGAAGCTTTCTTT. This gives the protein CASRTGDFYTEAFF.

At least ten counts were recorded for this clonotype. CDR3 nucleotide sequence: TGCAGCGTTGAAGACGGGGCTGACAATGAGCAGTTCTTC. Amino acid sequence: CSVEDGADNEQFF. This sequence joins TRBV29-1 and TRBJ2-1, with D perhaps assigned TRBD1 or TRBD2 (5 bases each). From germline, CDR1 is SQVTM and CDR2 ANQGSEA. The CDR3 length is 13 residues. The V and J ends lost 0 bases and 5 bases respectively, with 8 bases between them.

This clonotype was recorded at least ten times. The chain has TRBV20-1 and TRBJ1-6, with a weak D call TRBD1 (5 bases). Germline CDR1 reads DFQATT; CDR2 reads SNEGSKA (reference sequence). The CDR3 contains 15 residues. V lost 6 bases and J lost 5, with 17 bases in between. DNA for the CDR3: TGCAGTGCACCCCGTCAGGGAAGGAATAATTCACCCCTCCACTTT. This gives the protein CSAPRQGRNNSPLHF.

This clonotype has ten or more counts. The chain combines TRBV5-1 with TRBJ2-1; TRBD1 aligns across 8 bases. The V segment lost 6 bases and the J segment 6 bases; nucleotides outside the gene matches: 11. The CDR3 length is 15 residues. CDR1 is SGHRS and CDR2 is YFSETQ in the germline V gene. CDR3 nucleotides: TGCGCCAGCAACGCAAACAGGGGGGCTGGCAATGAGCAGTTCTTC. This gives the protein CASNANRGAGNEQFF. The variable domain in full, with the rest retrieved from reference TRBV5-1 and TRBJ2-1, is KAGVTQTPRYLIKTRGQQVTLSCSPISGHRSVSWYQQTPGQGLQFLFEYFSETQRNKGNFPGRFSGRQFSNSRSEMNVSTLELGDSALYLCASNANRGAGNEQFFGPGTRLTVL.

This clonotype was observed many times. This chain joins TRBV28 and TRBJ2-7; D not certain. The length of the CDR3 is 12 residues. Germline V lookup: CDR1 MDHEN, CDR2 SYDVKM. V dropped 3 bases and J dropped 2 bases, with 5 bases sitting between them. CDR3 region: CASSFRPYEQYF. CDR3 bases: TGTGCCAGCAGTTTTCGGCCCTACGAGCAGTACTTC.

This clonotype was seen repeatedly, ten times or more. This sequence joins TRBV5-5 and TRBJ1-3, with D perhaps matching TRBD1 (5 bases). V gave up 4 bases and J gave up 0 bases, with 11 bases separating them. This CDR3 spans 15 amino acids. CDR1 SGHKS and CDR2 YYEKEE come from the germline V gene (reference sequence). CDR3 sequence (DNA): TGTGCCAGCAGCAGGGGTCCATCCTCTGGAAACACCATATATTTT. It translates to CASSRGPSSGNTIYF.

This clonotype was seen ten or more times. The genes are TRBV7-2 and TRBJ1-2, with 9 nucleotides matching TRBD1. The CDR3 has 15 residues. Germline CDR1 is SGHTA and CDR2 is FQGNSA. V shed 5 bases, J shed 3 bases, and the junction held 7 bases outside the gene matches. The CDR3 sequence: CASSPGTGFDYGYTF. DNA for the CDR3: TGTGCCAGCAGCCCCGGGACAGGGTTCGACTATGGCTACACCTTC.

This clonotype has at least ten counts. The V and J genes are TRBV7-2 and TRBJ2-7; D is possibly TRBD2 (5 bases). V was shortened by 3 bases and J by 3 bases, with 15 bases between the two germline ends. This CDR3 has 15 amino acids. Germline CDR1 and CDR2: SGHTA and FQGNSA. CDR3 in amino acids: CASSFKADPLYEQYF. The CDR3 DNA reads TGTGCCAGCAGCTTCAAAGCGGACCCCCTCTACGAGCAGTACTTC.

This clonotype was counted ten times or more. This chain uses TRBV28 with TRBJ1-1, with D perhaps TRBD1 (5 bases). CDR3 length: 13 amino acids. Germline lookup yields CDR1 MDHEN and CDR2 SYDVKM. Deletions cut 7 bases from V and 10 bases from J, with 19 bases between. DNA of the CDR3: TGTGCCAGCACTGATCCAGGGTCCTCTCGAGCTTTCTTT. This sequence encodes CASTDPGSSRAFF.

The sample holds many counts of this clonotype. J is TRBJ1-1 and V is TRBV5-1; tentatively, D is TRBD1 (5 bases). The CDR3 runs 12 residues. Per the germline V gene, CDR1 is SGHRS and CDR2 is YFSETQ. V gave up 4 bases and J gave up 11 bases, with 15 bases separating them. For the CDR3, the DNA is TGCGCCAGCAGCACCGGACGGGGGGATGCTTTCTTT. Translated: CASSTGRGDAFF.

This clonotype was seen many times. This rearrangement joins TRBV27 to TRBJ1-2; D is uncertain. The V and J ends lost 4 bases and 8 bases respectively, with 14 bases between them. Germline V gene lookup returns CDR1 MNHEY and CDR2 SMNVEV (reference sequence). This CDR3 comprises 13 residues. CDR3 coding DNA: TGTGCCAGCAGTTCATCCCCAGACGGGGGCTACACCTTC. Its protein is CASSSSPDGGYTF.